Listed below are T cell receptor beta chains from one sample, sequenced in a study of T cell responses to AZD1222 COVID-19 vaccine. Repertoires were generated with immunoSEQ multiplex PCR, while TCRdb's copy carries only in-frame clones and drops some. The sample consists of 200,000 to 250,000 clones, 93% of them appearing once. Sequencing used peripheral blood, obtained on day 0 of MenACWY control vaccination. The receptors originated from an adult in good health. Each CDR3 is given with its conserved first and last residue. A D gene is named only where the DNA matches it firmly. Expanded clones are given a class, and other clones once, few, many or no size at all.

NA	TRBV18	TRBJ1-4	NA	CASSPQGTANEKLFF	TGTGCCAGCTCACCCCAGGGTACAGCTAATGAAAAACTGTTTTTT
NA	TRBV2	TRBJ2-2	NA	CASSASGSAGELFF	TGTGCCAGCAGTGCCTCGGGTTCGGCCGGGGAGCTGTTTTTT
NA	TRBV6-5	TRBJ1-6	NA	CASSYSRSGNSPLHF	TGTGCCAGCAGTTACTCACGCAGTGGTAATTCACCCCTCCACTTT
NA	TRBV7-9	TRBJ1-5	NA	CASSHRDQPQHF	TGTGCCAGCAGCCACCGGGATCAGCCCCAGCATTTT
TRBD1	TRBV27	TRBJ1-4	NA	CASSLNPGQINEKLFF	TGTGCCAGCAGTTTGAACCCGGGACAGATTAATGAAAAACTGTTTTTT
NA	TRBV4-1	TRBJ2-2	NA	CASSQDGESGELFF	TGCGCCAGCAGCCAAGACGGGGAAAGCGGGGAGCTGTTTTTT
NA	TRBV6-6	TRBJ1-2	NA	CASSYGGGYGYTF	TGTGCCAGCAGTTATGGGGGTGGATATGGCTACACCTTC
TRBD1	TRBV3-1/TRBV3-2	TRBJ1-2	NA	CASSQTIAGGSYGYTF	TGTGCCAGCAGTCAAACGATAGCAGGGGGCTCCTATGGCTACACCTTC
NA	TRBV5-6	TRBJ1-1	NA	CASSLLVGSEAFF	TGTGCCAGCAGCTTGCTGGTAGGGAGTGAAGCTTTCTTT
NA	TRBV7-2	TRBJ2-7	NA	CASSLRTPLRTYEQYF	TGTGCCAGCAGCTTAAGAACACCCTTACGGACCTACGAGCAGTACTTC
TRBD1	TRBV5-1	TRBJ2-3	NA	CASSLVQGAANTQYF	TGCGCCAGCAGCTTGGTTCAGGGGGCCGCGAATACGCAGTATTTT
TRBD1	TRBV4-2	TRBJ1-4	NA	CASSHLGQDRAIGPEKLFF	TGTGCCAGCAGCCACCTAGGACAGGACAGGGCGATCGGTCCCGAAAAACTGTTTTTT
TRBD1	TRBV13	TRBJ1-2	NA	CASSSAEAGGHGYTF	TGTGCCAGCAGCTCGGCCGAGGCAGGGGGCCATGGCTACACCTTC
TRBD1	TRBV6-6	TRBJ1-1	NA	CASAMTGMNTEAFF	TGTGCCAGCGCGATGACAGGGATGAACACTGAAGCTTTCTTT
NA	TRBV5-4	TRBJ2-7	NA	CASSSRRYEQYF	TGTGCCAGCAGCTCCCGGAGGTACGAGCAGTACTTC
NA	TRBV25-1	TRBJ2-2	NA	CASSPSEWTGELFF	TGTGCCAGCAGTCCCAGTGAGTGGACCGGGGAGCTGTTTTTT
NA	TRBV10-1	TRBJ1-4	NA	CASRPGPGEKLFF	TGCGCCAGCAGGCCCGGGCCCGGGGAAAAACTGTTTTTT
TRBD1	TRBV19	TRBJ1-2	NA	CASSIPRDSYYGYTF	TGTGCCAGTAGTATTCCCCGGGACAGTTACTATGGCTACACCTTC
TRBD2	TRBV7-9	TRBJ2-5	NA	CASSDRTSGGQETQYF	TGTGCCAGCAGCGACCGGACTAGCGGGGGGCAAGAGACCCAGTACTTC
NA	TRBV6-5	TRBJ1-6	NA	CASSPSAGINSPLHF	TGTGCCAGCTCCCCGAGCGCGGGGATTAATTCACCCCTCCACTTT
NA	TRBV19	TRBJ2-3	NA	CASSIKTTDTQYF	TGTGCCAGTAGTATAAAAACAACAGATACGCAGTATTTT
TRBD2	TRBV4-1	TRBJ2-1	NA	CASSQEVAGGSYNEQFF	TGCGCCAGCAGCCAAGAGGTAGCGGGGGGGTCCTACAATGAGCAGTTCTTC
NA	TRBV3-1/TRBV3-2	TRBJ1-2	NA	CASSVSWGNGYTF	TGTGCCAGCAGCGTCTCCTGGGGAAATGGCTACACCTTC
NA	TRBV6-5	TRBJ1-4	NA	CASSYSGGSEKLFF	TGTGCCAGCAGTTACTCGGGCGGGTCCGAAAAACTGTTTTTT
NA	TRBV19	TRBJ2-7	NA	CASSIKVFYEQYF	TGTGCCAGTAGTATTAAGGTCTTTTACGAGCAGTACTTC
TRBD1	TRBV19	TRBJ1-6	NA	CASMETGGNSPLHF	TGTGCCAGTATGGAGACAGGGGGCAATTCACCCCTCCACTTT
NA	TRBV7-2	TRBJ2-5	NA	CASSLGRYQETQYF	TGTGCCAGCAGCTTAGGCCGGTACCAAGAGACCCAGTACTTC
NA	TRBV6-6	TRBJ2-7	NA	CASKGPHIYEQYF	TGTGCCAGCAAAGGACCACACATCTACGAGCAGTACTTC
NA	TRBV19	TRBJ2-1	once	CSSAGYNEQFF	TGCTCCTCAGCAGGTTACAATGAGCAGTTCTTC
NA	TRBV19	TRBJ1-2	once	CASSGGSVWYGYTF	TGTGCCAGTAGTGGAGGAAGTGTTTGGTATGGCTACACCTTC
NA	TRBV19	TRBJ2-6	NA	CASRKAGFSGANVLTF	TGTGCCAGCCGCAAAGCTGGCTTCTCTGGGGCCAACGTCCTGACTTTC
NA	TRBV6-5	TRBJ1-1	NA	CASSYGRTSNEAFF	TGTGCCAGCAGTTACGGTCGGACAAGTAATGAAGCTTTCTTT
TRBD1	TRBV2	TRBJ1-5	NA	CASRGQGARSNQPQHF	TGTGCCAGCAGGGGACAGGGGGCCCGTAGCAATCAGCCCCAGCATTTT
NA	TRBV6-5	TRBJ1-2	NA	CASISAAGIGGYTF	TGTGCCAGCATCTCCGCGGCAGGGATTGGTGGCTACACCTTC
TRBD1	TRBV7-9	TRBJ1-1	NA	CASRGTGVIREAFF	TGTGCCAGCAGGGGTACAGGGGTCATAAGAGAAGCTTTCTTT
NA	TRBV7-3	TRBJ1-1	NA	CASSLTRVQATEAFF	TGTGCCAGCAGCTTAACGCGGGTCCAAGCCACTGAAGCTTTCTTT
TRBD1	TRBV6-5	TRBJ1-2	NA	CASSYSDRAGPYGYTF	TGTGCCAGCAGTTACTCTGACAGGGCAGGGCCCTATGGCTACACCTTC
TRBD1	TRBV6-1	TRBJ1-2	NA	CASSEDTGGNYGYTF	TGTGCCAGCAGTGAAGATACAGGGGGGAACTATGGCTACACCTTC
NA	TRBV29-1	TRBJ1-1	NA	CSVEGKPNTEAFF	TGCAGCGTTGAGGGCAAACCGAACACTGAAGCTTTCTTT
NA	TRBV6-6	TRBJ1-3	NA	CASSYSRDPGNTIYF	TGTGCCAGCAGTTACAGCAGGGACCCAGGAAACACCATATATTTT
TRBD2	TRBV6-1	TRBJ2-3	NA	CASSELWGSGRFTDTQYF	TGTGCCAGCAGTGAATTATGGGGTAGCGGGCGGTTCACAGATACGCAGTATTTT
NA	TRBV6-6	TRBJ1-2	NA	CASSAATDFYGYTF	TGTGCCAGCAGTGCCGCGACAGATTTCTATGGCTACACCTTC